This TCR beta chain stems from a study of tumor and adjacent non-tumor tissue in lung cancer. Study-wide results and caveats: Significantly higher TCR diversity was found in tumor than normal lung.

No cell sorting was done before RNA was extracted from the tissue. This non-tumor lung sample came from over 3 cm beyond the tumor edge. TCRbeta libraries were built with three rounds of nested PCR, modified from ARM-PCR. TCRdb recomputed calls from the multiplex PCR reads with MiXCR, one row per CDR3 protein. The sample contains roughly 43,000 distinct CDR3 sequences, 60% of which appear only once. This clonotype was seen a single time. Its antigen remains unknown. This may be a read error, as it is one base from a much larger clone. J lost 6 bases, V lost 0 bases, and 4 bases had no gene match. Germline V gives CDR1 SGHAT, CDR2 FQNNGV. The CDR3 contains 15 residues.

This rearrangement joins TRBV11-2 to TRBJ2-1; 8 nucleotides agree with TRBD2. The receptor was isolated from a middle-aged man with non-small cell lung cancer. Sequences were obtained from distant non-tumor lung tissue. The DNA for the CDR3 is TGTGCCAGCAGCTTAGACAGACTAGCGAGCAATGAGCAGTTCTTC. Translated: CASSLDRLASNEQFF.